This T cell receptor beta chain was documented in a study of T-cell reconstitution after alpha-beta-depleted transplantation in children. The CDR3 consists of 15 residues. After removal of 5 bases from V and 7 bases from J, the junction contained 6 bases not matched to a gene. A TCRbeta library incorporating unique molecular identifiers was prepared. TCRdb reprocessed the PCR reads with MiXCR, giving one entry per CDR3 protein. The sample holds about 610,000 distinct CDR3 sequences; about 10% are singletons and the top ten take 3.5% to 5%. This clonotype was seen a few times. This receptor was obtained from a human donor who donated a stem cell graft to a child with acute myeloid leukemia. Here the sequenced sample was PBMCs from the stem cell graft donor, taken from the stem cell graft. This chain joins TRBV12-3 or TRBV12-4 and TRBJ2-2; 11 bases map to TRBD2. The CDR3 protein is CASSPSGRRHGELFF. CDR3 sequence (DNA): TGTGCCAGCAGTCCTAGCGGGAGGCGGCACGGGGAGCTGTTTTTT.